This TCR beta chain was obtained from a study of cytomegalovirus exposure and HLA in healthy donors. Of note for this clone: Its antigen is unidentified.

Germline CDR1 and CDR2: SGHTA and FQGNSA. V shed 5 bases and J shed 4 bases, with 17 bases lying between them. The CDR3 is 15 amino acids. Regarding the study as a whole: There were some public TCRs occurring in many donors, but most TCR sequences were rare. Cytomegalovirus status was reportedly diagnosed by the classifier with high sensitivity and specificity. It was 164 TCR beta chains that were listed as cytomegalovirus-associated. Subsequent analysis revealed that first-cohort TCR clusters tended to co-occur in the 130 or so validation repertoires.

Some clones are missing from TCRdb's copy, which holds only in-frame ones; the method was immunoSEQ multiplex PCR. The table includes some 160,000 clones, about 88% detected once. The V call is TRBV7-2, the J call TRBJ1-2, with D possibly being TRBD1 (5 bases). This clonotype was sampled from a man between 18 and 29 years old in good health and CMV-seronegative. What was sequenced was PBMCs. CDR3 nucleotides: TGTGCCAGCAGCCTCCAACCCCTCAGGGTCTATGGCTACACCTTC. It translates to CASSLQPLRVYGYTF.